This T cell receptor beta chain came from a study of shared clonotypes between healthy human individuals. About the research overall: Aged between 18 and 49, the donors were a couple of women and a few men.

Splitting the CD4+ cells yielded a CD45RA+ naive subset and a CD45RA-negative memory subset. Study results and caveats: Relative to their counterparts shared across all four donors, non-shared clonotypes exhibited diminished generation probabilities.

A single count supports this clone. Antigen unknown. The table came from immunoSEQ multiplex PCR; TCRdb's copy has only in-frame clones and leaves some out. This sample has roughly 2.4 million clones; approximately 96% occur once, and the top ten carry roughly 0.13%. This sequence was found in a man aged 18-30 years in good health. Specimen: naive CD4+ T cells sorted from blood. The subset: CD45RA+ positively selected.

The chain's CDR3 is CASSYGGEANQPQHF. In DNA, the CDR3 is TGTGCCAGCAGTTACGGGGGGGAGGCTAATCAGCCCCAGCATTTT. V usage is TRBV6-6 and J usage is TRBJ1-5; possible D gene TRBD1, 5 bases. Germline CDR1 reads MNHNY; CDR2 reads SVGAGI (reference sequence). The CDR3 consists of 15 residues. Deletions cut 2 bases from V and 4 bases from J, with 12 bases between.